This T cell receptor (beta chain) stems from a study of PD-1 blockade in classical Hodgkin lymphoma. The V gene's germline CDR1 is MRHNA and CDR2 SNTAGT. The CDR3 loop spans 14 amino acids. V was cut by 8 bases and J by 5 bases, with 15 bases left in between. Generated by immunoSEQ multiplex PCR, the TCRdb table keeps only in-frame clones and is missing some. The sample records about 41,000 clones, approximately 70% being singletons. The sample's time point: cycle 4 day 1 (C4D1), after more than five weeks of nivolumab. The patients all showed relapse after autologous stem cell transplantation, while their brentuximab vedotin exposure varied.

This receptor was obtained from a human donor with classical Hodgkin lymphoma. The material sequenced was peripheral blood mononuclear cells (PBMCs), taken before the fourth cycle of nivolumab. The J gene is TRBJ2-2, the V gene TRBV6-4, with D possibly being TRBD1 or TRBD2 (5 bases each). This CDR3 reads CASSPGDGTGELFF. DNA of the CDR3: TGTGCCAGCTCGCCCGGGGACGGGACCGGGGAGCTGTTTTTT.